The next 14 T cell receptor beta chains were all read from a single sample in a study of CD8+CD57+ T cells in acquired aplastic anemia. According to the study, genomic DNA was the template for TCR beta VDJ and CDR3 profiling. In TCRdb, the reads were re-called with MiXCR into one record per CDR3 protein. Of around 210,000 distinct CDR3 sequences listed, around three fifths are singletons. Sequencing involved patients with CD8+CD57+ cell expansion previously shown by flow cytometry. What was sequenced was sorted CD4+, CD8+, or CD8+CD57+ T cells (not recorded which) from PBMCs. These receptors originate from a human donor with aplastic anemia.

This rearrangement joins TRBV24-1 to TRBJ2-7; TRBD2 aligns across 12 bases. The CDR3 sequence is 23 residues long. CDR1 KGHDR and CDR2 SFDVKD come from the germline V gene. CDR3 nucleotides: TGTGCTCGTAGTAAACGTGTCCCAAGCAGCTTGGTAGCAGCGACTAGCGGGGGCTACGAGCAGTACTTC. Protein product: CARSKRVPSSLVAATSGGYEQYF.

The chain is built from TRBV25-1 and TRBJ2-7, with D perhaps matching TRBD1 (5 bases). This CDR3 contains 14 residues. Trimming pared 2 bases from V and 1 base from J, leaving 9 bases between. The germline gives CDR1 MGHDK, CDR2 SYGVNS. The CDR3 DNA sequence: TGTGCCAGCAGTGAAATGGCAGGGTCCTACGAGCAGTACTTC. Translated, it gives CASSEMAGSYEQYF.

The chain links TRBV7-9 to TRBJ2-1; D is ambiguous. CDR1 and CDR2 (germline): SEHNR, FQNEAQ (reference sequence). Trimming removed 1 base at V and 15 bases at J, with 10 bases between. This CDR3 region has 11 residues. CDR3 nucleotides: TGTGCCAGCAGCTTAGACTGGGATCGGTTCTTC. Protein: CASSLDWDRFF. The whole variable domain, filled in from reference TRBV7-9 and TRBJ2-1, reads DTGVSQNPRHKITKRGQNVTFRCDPISEHNRLYWYRQTLGQGPEFLTYFQNEAQLEKSRLLSDRFSAERPKGSFSTLEIQRTEQGDSAMYLCASSLDWDRFFGPGTRLTVL.

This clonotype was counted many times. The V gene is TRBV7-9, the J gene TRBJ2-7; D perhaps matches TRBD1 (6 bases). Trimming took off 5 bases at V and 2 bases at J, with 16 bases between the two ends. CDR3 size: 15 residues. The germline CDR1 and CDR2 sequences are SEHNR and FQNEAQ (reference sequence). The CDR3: CASSARDTGPYEQYF. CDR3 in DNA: TGTGCCAGCAGCGCTCGGGACACGGGCCCCTACGAGCAGTACTTC.

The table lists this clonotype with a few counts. The CDR3 spells CATSYGSRQPQHF. The DNA of the CDR3 is TGTGCCACCAGCTACGGAAGCAGGCAGCCCCAGCATTTT. J is TRBJ1-5 and V is TRBV15; D gene ambiguous. Trimming pared 5 bases from V and 7 bases from J, leaving 12 bases between. The CDR3 has 13 residues. CDR1 is LNHNV, CDR2 YYDKDF, per germline (reference sequence).

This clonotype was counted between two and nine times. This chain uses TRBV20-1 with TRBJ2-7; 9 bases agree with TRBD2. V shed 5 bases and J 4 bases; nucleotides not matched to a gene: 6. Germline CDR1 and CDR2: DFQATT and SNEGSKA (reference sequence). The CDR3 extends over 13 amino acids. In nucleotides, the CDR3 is TGCAGTGCTGGGCGGGAGGGCAGATACGAGCAGTACTTC. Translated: CSAGREGRYEQYF.

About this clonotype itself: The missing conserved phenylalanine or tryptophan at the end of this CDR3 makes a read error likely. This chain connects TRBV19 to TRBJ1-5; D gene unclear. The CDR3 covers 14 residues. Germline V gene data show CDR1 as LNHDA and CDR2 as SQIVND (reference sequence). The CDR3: CTSSDRRDYQPQHS. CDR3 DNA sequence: TGTACCAGTAGTGATCGACGGGATTATCAGCCCCAGCATTCT.

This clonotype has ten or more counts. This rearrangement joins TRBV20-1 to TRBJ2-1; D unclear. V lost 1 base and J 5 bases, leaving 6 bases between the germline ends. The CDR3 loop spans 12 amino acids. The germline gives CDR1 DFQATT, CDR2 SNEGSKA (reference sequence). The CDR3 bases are TGCAGTGCTAGAGTAACCCACAATGAGCAGTTCTTC. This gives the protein CSARVTHNEQFF.

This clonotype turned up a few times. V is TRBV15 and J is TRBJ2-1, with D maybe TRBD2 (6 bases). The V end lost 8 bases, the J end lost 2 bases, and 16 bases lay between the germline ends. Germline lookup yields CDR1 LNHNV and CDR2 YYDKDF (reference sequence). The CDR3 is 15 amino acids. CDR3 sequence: CATAFLGGAYNEQFF. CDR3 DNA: TGTGCCACCGCTTTCCTGGGGGGAGCCTACAATGAGCAGTTCTTC.

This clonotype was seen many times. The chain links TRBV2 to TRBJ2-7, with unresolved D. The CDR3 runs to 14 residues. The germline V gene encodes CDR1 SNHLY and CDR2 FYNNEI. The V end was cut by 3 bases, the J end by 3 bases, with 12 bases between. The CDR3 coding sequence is TGTGCCAGCAGTGAGTCTGGGTTAGGCTACGAGCAGTACTTC. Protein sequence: CASSESGLGYEQYF.

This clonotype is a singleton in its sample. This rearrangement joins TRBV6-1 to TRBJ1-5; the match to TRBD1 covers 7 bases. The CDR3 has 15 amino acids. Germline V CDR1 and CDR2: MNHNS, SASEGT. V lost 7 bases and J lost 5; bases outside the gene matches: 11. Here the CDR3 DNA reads TGTGCCAGCACCGAAGAGGGACAGCCATATCAGCCCCAGCATTTT. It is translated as CASTEEGQPYQPQHF.

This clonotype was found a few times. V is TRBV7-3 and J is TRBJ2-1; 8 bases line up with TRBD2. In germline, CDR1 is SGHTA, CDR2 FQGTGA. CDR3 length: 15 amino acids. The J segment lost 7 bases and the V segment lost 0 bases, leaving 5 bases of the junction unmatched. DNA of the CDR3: TGTGCCAGCAGCTTAACTAGCGGGGCCGGGAATGAGCAGTTCTTC. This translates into CASSLTSGAGNEQFF.

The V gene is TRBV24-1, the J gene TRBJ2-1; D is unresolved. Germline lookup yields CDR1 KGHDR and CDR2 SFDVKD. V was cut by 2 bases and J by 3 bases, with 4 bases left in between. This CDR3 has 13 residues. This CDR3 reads CATSDSDYNEQFF. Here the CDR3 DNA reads TGTGCCACCAGTGATTCTGACTACAATGAGCAGTTCTTC.

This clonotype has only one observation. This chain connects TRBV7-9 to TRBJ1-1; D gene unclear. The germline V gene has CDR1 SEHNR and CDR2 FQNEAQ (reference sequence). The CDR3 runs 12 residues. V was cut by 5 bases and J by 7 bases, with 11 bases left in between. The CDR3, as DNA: TGTGCCAGCAGCCATAGCGACATTGAAGCTTTCTTT. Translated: CASSHSDIEAFF. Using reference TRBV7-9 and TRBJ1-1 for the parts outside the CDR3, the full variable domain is DTGVSQNPRHKITKRGQNVTFRCDPISEHNRLYWYRQTLGQGPEFLTYFQNEAQLEKSRLLSDRFSAERPKGSFSTLEIQRTEQGDSAMYLCASSHSDIEAFFGQGTRLTVV.